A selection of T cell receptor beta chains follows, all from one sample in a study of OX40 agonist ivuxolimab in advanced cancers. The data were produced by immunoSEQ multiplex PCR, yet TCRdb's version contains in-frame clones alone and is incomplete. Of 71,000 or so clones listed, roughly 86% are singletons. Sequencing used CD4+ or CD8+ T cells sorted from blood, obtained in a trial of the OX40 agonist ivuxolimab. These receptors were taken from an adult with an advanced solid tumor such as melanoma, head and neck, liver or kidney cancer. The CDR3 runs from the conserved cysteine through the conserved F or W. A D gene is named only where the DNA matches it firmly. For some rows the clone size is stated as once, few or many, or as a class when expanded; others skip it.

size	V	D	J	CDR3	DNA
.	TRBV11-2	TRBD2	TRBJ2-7	CASSPSALAGGEQYF	TGTGCCAGCAGCCCTAGTGCGCTAGCGGGCGGTGAGCAGTACTTC
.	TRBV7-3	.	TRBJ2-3	CASSSQGYTDTQYF	TGTGCCAGCAGCTCGCAGGGGTACACAGATACGCAGTATTTT
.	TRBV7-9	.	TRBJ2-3	CASSSVTGAGVTDTQYF	TGTGCCAGCAGCTCCGTTACGGGGGCAGGGGTCACAGATACGCAGTATTTT
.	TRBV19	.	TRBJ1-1	CASSPDRTETREAFF	TGTGCCAGTAGTCCGGATCGGACGGAGACAAGGGAGGCTTTCTTT
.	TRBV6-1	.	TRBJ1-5	CASSAGQPQHF	TGTGCCAGCAGTGCCGGTCAGCCCCAGCATTTT
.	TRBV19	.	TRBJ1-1	CASSDARNTEAFF	TGTGCCAGTAGTGATGCCCGGAACACTGAAGCTTTCTTT
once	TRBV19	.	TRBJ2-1	CASSMGSSYNEQFF	TGTGCCAGTAGTATGGGGTCCTCCTACAATGAGCAGTTCTTC
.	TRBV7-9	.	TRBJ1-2	CASRLTEDGYTF	TGTGCCAGCAGGCTGACGGAGGATGGCTACACCTTC
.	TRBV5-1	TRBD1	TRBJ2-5	CASSLEGTASSQETQYF	TGCGCCAGCAGCTTGGAAGGGACAGCCTCGTCCCAAGAGACCCAGTACTTC
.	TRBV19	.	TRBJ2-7	CASSITGTNLYEQYF	TGTGCCAGTAGTATAACCGGGACAAACCTCTACGAGCAGTACTTC
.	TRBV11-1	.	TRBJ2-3	CASSSGRGTDTQYF	TGTGCCAGCAGCTCGGGGCGAGGCACAGATACGCAGTATTTT
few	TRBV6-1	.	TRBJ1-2	CASSEGYGYTF	TGTGCCAGCAGTGAAGGGTATGGCTACACCTTC
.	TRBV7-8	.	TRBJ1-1	CASSSTVGVEAFF	TGTGCCAGCAGCTCCACGGTAGGGGTTGAAGCTTTCTTT
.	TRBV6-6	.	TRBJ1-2	CASSPRGDAYGYTF	TGTGCCAGCAGTCCCCGGGGGGATGCGTATGGCTACACCTTC
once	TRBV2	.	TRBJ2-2	CASSDRQDSGELFF	TGTGCCAGCAGTGATAGACAAGATTCCGGGGAGCTGTTTTTT
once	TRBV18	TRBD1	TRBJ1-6	CASSPKGTGGSYNSPLHF	TGTGCCAGCTCACCAAAGGGAACAGGGGGATCCTATAATTCACCCCTCCACTTT
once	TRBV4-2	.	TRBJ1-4	CASSQDIQGLFF	TGTGCCAGCAGCCAAGATATCCAGGGACTGTTTTTT
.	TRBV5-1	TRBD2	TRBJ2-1	CASLGEGLNEQFF	TGCGCCAGCCTGGGGGAGGGGTTAAATGAGCAGTTCTTC
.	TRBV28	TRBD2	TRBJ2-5	CASQRGRETQYF	TGTGCCAGCCAGCGGGGGAGAGAGACCCAGTACTTC
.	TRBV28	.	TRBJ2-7	CASREQGYEQYF	TGTGCCAGCAGAGAACAGGGCTACGAGCAGTACTTC
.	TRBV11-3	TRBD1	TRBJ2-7	CASSSGTGAGEQYF	TGTGCCAGCAGCTCCGGGACAGGGGCGGGCGAGCAGTACTTC
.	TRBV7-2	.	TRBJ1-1	CASSLAPTASREAFF	TGTGCCAGCAGCTTAGCCCCCACCGCCTCGAGGGAAGCTTTCTTT
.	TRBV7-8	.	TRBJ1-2	CASSRDGTGGYGYTF	TGTGCCAGCAGCCGAGACGGGACGGGGGGTTATGGCTACACCTTC
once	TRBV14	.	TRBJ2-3	CASSLRGGDTQYF	TGTGCCAGCAGCCTCAGGGGTGGAGATACGCAGTATTTT
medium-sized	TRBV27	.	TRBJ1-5	CASSPPPPRVLDQPQHF	TGTGCCAGCAGTCCACCCCCCCCCAGGGTTCTCGATCAGCCCCAGCATTTT